Sequencing of this T cell receptor (beta chain) was carried out in a study of blood T cell repertoires in COVID-19. Original data processing: Estimates of nucleated cell counts were drawn from the amplification of reference gene primers. Clones were read by immunoSEQ multiplex PCR, and TCRdb kept only the in-frame ones, dropping some. The DNA gave D and trimming, while V, J and clone size come from that table. The table records roughly 300,000 clones, just over 85% of them present only once. This CDR3 is 15 amino acids long. The V and J ends lost 8 bases and 3 bases respectively, with 17 bases between them. Germline CDR1 and CDR2: SEHNR and FQNEAQ (reference sequence). This study enrolled people aged roughly 18 to 89 from 20 to 25 US geographic areas. Participants' own reports of clinical history determined their cohort assignment.

J is TRBJ2-1 and V is TRBV7-9; a weak D match, TRBD2 (7 bases). This receptor was identified in a woman in her 40s with acute COVID-19. The sequencing input was PBMCs or T cells enriched from blood (not recorded which). The CDR3 region has the DNA TGTGCCAGCGGTTCGGGGGGCGGGAACTACAATGAGCAGTTCTTC. This encodes CASGSGGGNYNEQFF.